These 27 T cell receptor beta chains share one sample of origin, sequenced in a study of cytomegalovirus exposure and HLA in healthy donors. A multiplex PCR was run with 60 Vbeta primers and 13 Jbeta primers. Clones were sequenced by immunoSEQ multiplex PCR, and TCRdb holds only the in-frame ones, with some missing. The profile shows roughly 130,000 clones, around 80% of them singletons. The specimen was PBMCs. The receptor source for this set is a man between 35 and 55 years old in good health and CMV-seronegative.

The genes are TRBV4-1 and TRBJ2-1; 11 bases map to TRBD2. The germline CDR1 and CDR2 sequences are MGHRA and YSYEKL. Germline trimming cut 0 bases from V and 3 bases from J; bases unmatched to any gene: 1. This CDR3 spans 16 amino acids. CDR3: CASSQDGTSGYNEQFF. As DNA, the CDR3 is TGCGCCAGCAGCCAAGACGGGACTAGCGGCTACAATGAGCAGTTCTTC.

The gene calls are TRBV18 and TRBJ2-2; TRBD2 might be the D (6 bases). The CDR3 sequence is 14 residues long. Trimming shortened V by 3 bases and J by 5 bases, and 10 bases separated the two germline ends. CDR1 and CDR2 (germline): KGHSH, LQKENI. The CDR3 loop is CASSPSSVTGELFF. In nucleotides, the CDR3 is TGTGCCAGCTCACCTTCTAGCGTTACCGGGGAGCTGTTTTTT.

This clone was detected a few times. J is TRBJ2-3 and V is TRBV6-6; 8 nucleotides line up with TRBD2. Germline loops: CDR1 MNHNY, CDR2 SVGAGI (reference sequence). V dropped 0 bases and J dropped 4; count of bases not matched to a gene: 6. The CDR3 has 16 residues. The CDR3 nucleotides are TGTGCCAGCAGTTACTCCAGCGGGAGCGCCCCAGATACGCAGTATTTT. Its translation: CASSYSSGSAPDTQYF.

This chain links TRBV6-1 with TRBJ2-3; D is ambiguous. Trimming pared 4 bases from V and 1 base from J, leaving 6 bases between. This CDR3 comprises 13 residues. Per the germline V gene, CDR1 is MNHNS and CDR2 is SASEGT. The CDR3 is CASSGLRTDTQYF. The CDR3 region has the DNA TGTGCCAGCAGTGGACTCCGCACAGATACGCAGTATTTT.

This clone came up once. The rearrangement joins TRBV5-1 to TRBJ2-7; 7 nucleotides line up with TRBD1. The V segment lost 5 bases and the J segment 2 bases; nucleotides outside the gene matches: 4. The CDR3 runs to 13 residues. Germline-derived CDR1 and CDR2 are SGHRS and YFSETQ. The CDR3 region has the DNA TGCGCCAGCAGTGAAACAGGGGCCTACGAGCAGTACTTC. Translation gives CASSETGAYEQYF.

V gene TRBV6-5 combines with J gene TRBJ2-5; tentative D call: TRBD1 (6 bases). The germline V gene has CDR1 MNHEY and CDR2 SVGAGI. V lost 6 bases to trimming and J lost 5 bases, with 16 bases between them. The CDR3 loop spans 14 amino acids. CDR3 in amino acids: CASSEPGARETQYF. The CDR3 DNA sequence: TGTGCCAGCAGCGAACCAGGGGCGAGGGAGACCCAGTACTTC.

This clone has just a few counts. CDR3 residues: CSVAGGTGESYGYTF. The CDR3, as DNA: TGCAGCGTTGCTGGGGGGACAGGGGAAAGCTATGGCTACACCTTC. This chain links TRBV29-1 with TRBJ1-2, with 10 bases matching TRBD1. Germline values: CDR1 SQVTM, CDR2 ANQGSEA. The V gene end was trimmed by 4 bases and the J gene end by 4 bases; junction bases not matched to a gene: 9. This CDR3 has 15 amino acids.

The chain combines TRBV9 with TRBJ1-3; D not certain. Per germline, CDR1 SGDLS and CDR2 YYNGEE. V was clipped by 3 bases and J by 0 bases, with 10 bases between them. This CDR3 spans 15 amino acids. The CDR3 spells CASSARDFSGNTIYF. In nucleotides, the CDR3 is TGTGCCAGCAGCGCCCGGGATTTCTCTGGAAACACCATATATTTT.

The CDR3 spells CASRGPGTTYNEQFF. As DNA, the CDR3 is TGTGCCAGCAGGGGTCCCGGGACTACCTACAATGAGCAGTTCTTC. J is TRBJ2-1 and V is TRBV6-5; 7 nucleotides align to TRBD2. The CDR3 runs to 15 residues. The V gene's germline CDR1 is MNHEY and CDR2 SVGAGI. With V trimmed by 6 bases and J by 2 bases, 7 bases remained unmatched.

The gene calls are TRBV10-3 and TRBJ2-7; possible D gene TRBD2, 7 bases. Germline V gene sequence: CDR1 ENHRY, CDR2 SYGVKD. The CDR3 length is 15 residues. V lost 6 bases and J lost 0, with 15 bases in between. CDR3 loop: CAISPVAGASYEQYF. The CDR3 DNA reads TGTGCCATCAGCCCCGTGGCGGGGGCCTCCTACGAGCAGTACTTC.

The J gene is TRBJ2-3, the V gene TRBV27, with TRBD2 matching over 9 bases. The CDR3 totals 20 residues. The germline CDR1 and CDR2 sequences are MNHEY and SMNVEV (reference sequence). The V segment lost 4 bases and the J segment 4 bases; nucleotides outside the gene matches: 21. Written as DNA, the CDR3 is TGTGCCAGCAGTTCTCTCGTTAGCGGGAGTACTACCCTCGAACCAGATACGCAGTATTTT. This sequence encodes CASSSLVSGSTTLEPDTQYF.

V usage is TRBV27 and J usage is TRBJ1-6; TRBD1 is a possible D gene (6 bases). V was shortened by 5 bases and J by 4 bases, with 12 bases between the two germline ends. This CDR3 comprises 15 residues. The germline V gene encodes CDR1 MNHEY and CDR2 SMNVEV (reference sequence). CDR3 in amino acids: CASSATGSYNSPLHF. CDR3 sequence (DNA): TGTGCCAGCAGTGCGACAGGCTCTTATAATTCACCCCTCCACTTT.

The V gene is TRBV4-1, the J gene TRBJ2-7; maybe TRBD1 (8 bases). V was pared by 3 bases and J by 0 bases, with 18 bases between. The length of the CDR3 is 17 residues. The V gene's germline CDR1 is MGHRA and CDR2 YSYEKL. The CDR3 loop is CASSHEQRDRSSYEQYF. In DNA form, the CDR3 reads TGCGCCAGCAGCCATGAACAGCGGGACAGGAGCTCCTACGAGCAGTACTTC.

The J gene is TRBJ2-5, the V gene TRBV15; 8 positions match TRBD2. Per germline, CDR1 LNHNV and CDR2 YYDKDF (reference sequence). The CDR3 runs 15 residues. With V trimmed by 4 bases and J by 5 bases, 9 bases remained unmatched. CDR3 sequence reads: CATSKNSGTRETQYF. The CDR3 coding sequence is TGTGCCACCAGCAAGAATAGCGGGACCCGGGAGACCCAGTACTTC.

The chain combines TRBV2 with TRBJ1-5; 8 positions agree with TRBD1. With V trimmed by 4 bases and J by 2 bases, 1 base remained unmatched. Germline assignment: CDR1 SNHLY and CDR2 FYNNEI. CDR3 length equals 14 residues. CDR3 sequence (DNA): TGTGCCAGCAGTGCAGGGGGCGGCAATCAGCCCCAGCATTTT. This gives the protein CASSAGGGNQPQHF.

The V gene is TRBV10-1, the J gene TRBJ2-5, with a possible D match to TRBD2 (5 bases). Germline CDR1 reads WNHNN; CDR2 reads SYGVQD (reference sequence). The V end lost 5 bases, the J end lost 2 bases, and 12 bases lay between the germline ends. The CDR3 is 14 amino acids. The CDR3 loop is CASSPIRGQETQYF. DNA for the CDR3: TGCGCCAGCAGTCCGATTCGGGGTCAAGAGACCCAGTACTTC.

The V and J genes are TRBV27 and TRBJ2-1; 7 bases match TRBD1. The CDR3 has 17 amino acids. Germline V CDR1 and CDR2: MNHEY, SMNVEV (reference sequence). V was clipped by 5 bases and J by 2 bases; unmatched bases: 12. The CDR3 sequence: CASSRPLQGMTYNEQFF. The CDR3 DNA is TGTGCCAGCAGTCGACCTTTACAGGGGATGACCTACAATGAGCAGTTCTTC.

This clone was counted only a few times. For the CDR3, the DNA is TGTGCCAGCAGCCGGGGACTACAGGCGATACAAGAGACCCAGTACTTC. Amino acid sequence: CASSRGLQAIQETQYF. V is TRBV11-1 and J is TRBJ2-5, with 7 bases matching TRBD2. V was clipped by 5 bases and J by 2 bases; unmatched bases: 11. Germline CDR1 and CDR2: SGHAT and FQDESV (reference sequence). The CDR3 loop spans 16 amino acids.

This clone was detected a few times. The chain recombines TRBV7-6 with TRBJ2-5, with 10 bases identical to TRBD2. The CDR3 has 17 residues. The ends lost 1 base at V and 5 bases at J; junction bases unmatched: 10. Germline CDR1 SGHVS, CDR2 FNYEAQ. The CDR3 protein is CASSLGRLAGVRETQYF. CDR3 bases: TGTGCCAGCAGCTTAGGGAGGCTAGCGGGGGTCAGGGAGACCCAGTACTTC.

This chain joins TRBV28 and TRBJ2-1; D is uncertain. The germline V gene has CDR1 MDHEN and CDR2 SYDVKM. V shed 5 bases and J shed 4 bases, with 6 bases lying between them. This CDR3 spans 12 amino acids. The CDR3 region is CASSLRYNEQFF. CDR3 DNA sequence: TGTGCCAGCAGTCTCAGATACAATGAGCAGTTCTTC. Combining the CDR3 with reference TRBV28 and TRBJ2-1 gives the whole variable domain DVKVTQSSRYLVKRTGEKVFLECVQDMDHENMFWYRQDPGLGLRLIYFSYDVKMKEKGDIPEGYSVSREKKERFSLILESASTNQTSMYLCASSLRYNEQFFGPGTRLTVL.

The genes are TRBV6-5 and TRBJ2-7, with D possibly TRBD2 on 6 matching bases. V shed 0 bases and J shed 5 bases, with 14 bases lying between them. The CDR3 is 15 residues long. Germline loops: CDR1 MNHEY, CDR2 SVGAGI. The CDR3 bases are TGTGCCAGCAGTTACTCGATCGGGGGAAACAACGAGCAGTACTTC. Its translation: CASSYSIGGNNEQYF.

Notes on this clone: Its ends do not fully match the called genes, so a read error is possible. The J gene is TRBJ2-2, the V gene TRBV13; 10 bases match TRBD2. The length of the CDR3 is 19 residues. Germline loops: CDR1 PRHDT, CDR2 FYEKMQ (reference sequence). CDR3 in DNA: TGTGCCAGCAGTCCGAACGGGGGACTAGCGCTAGCGAACACCGGGGAGCTGCTTTTT. Protein: CASSPNGGLALANTGELLF. The entire variable domain, with the rest obtained from reference TRBV13 and TRBJ2-2, is as follows: AAGVIQSPRHLIKEKRETATLKCYPIPRHDTVYWYQQGPGQDPQFLISFYEKMQSDKGSIPDRFSAQQFSDYHSELNMSSLELGDSALYFCASSPNGGLALANTGELLFGEGSRLTVL.

The chain carries TRBV6-7 and TRBJ2-3; 8 bases map to TRBD2. TRBV6-7 is marked as an open reading frame, function uncertain. This CDR3 has 15 amino acids. The trim removed 8 bases at V and 5 bases at J, leaving 12 bases unmatched. CDR3 in DNA: TGTGCCAGCTTTAGAGAGCGGGGGTTGGGAGATACGCAGTATTTT. This sequence encodes CASFRERGLGDTQYF.

This clone has only one observation. The chain employs TRBV6-1 and TRBJ1-3, with no clear D. Trimming took 5 bases from V and 0 from J, leaving 5 bases between them. Per germline, CDR1 MNHNS and CDR2 SASEGT. CDR3 length equals 13 residues. The CDR3 DNA reads as TGTGCCAGCAGTCTCAGCTCTGGAAACACCATATATTTT. This codes for CASSLSSGNTIYF.

The chain has TRBV6-5 and TRBJ2-3, with D possibly matching TRBD1 (7 bases). Germline lookup yields CDR1 MNHEY and CDR2 SVGAGI. The CDR3 sequence is 16 residues long. V lost 2 bases to trimming and J lost 0 bases, with 12 bases between them. The CDR3 coding sequence is TGTGCCAGCAGTTACGGGCAGGGGGGAAGCACAGATACGCAGTATTTT. The encoded protein is CASSYGQGGSTDTQYF.

The chain combines TRBV6-6 with TRBJ2-7; D might be TRBD1 (6 bases). The germline V gene has CDR1 MNHNY and CDR2 SVGAGI (reference sequence). The CDR3 length is 13 residues. V was shortened by 10 bases and J by 7 bases, with 20 bases between the two germline ends. CDR3 residues: CATKQDSVREQYF. The CDR3 region has the DNA TGTGCCACAAAACAGGACAGCGTCCGGGAGCAGTACTTC.

V and J are TRBV28 and TRBJ2-5; the D is unclear. CDR1 is MDHEN and CDR2 is SYDVKM in the germline V gene. The ends were cut back, 5 bases at V and 3 bases at J, with 13 bases in the middle. The CDR3 spans 14 residues. CDR3 sequence: CASSPSLGEETQYF. The DNA of the CDR3 is TGTGCCAGCAGTCCCTCCCTCGGAGAAGAGACCCAGTACTTC.